This TCR beta chain was sequenced during a study of cytomegalovirus exposure and HLA in healthy donors. V lost 0 bases to trimming and J lost 0 bases, with 9 bases between them. Germline assignment: CDR1 SGHRS and CDR2 YFSETQ. The CDR3 has 16 amino acids. The study ran its PCR with 60 Vbeta and 13 Jbeta primers. TCRdb keeps only in-frame clones here, not all; method: immunoSEQ multiplex PCR. The table lists some 200,000 clones, roughly 85% of them singletons. The chain recombines TRBV5-1 with TRBJ2-2, with a tentative D call TRBD2 (6 bases). This TCR came from a woman aged 18-29 years in good health and CMV-seronegative. Sequenced sample: PBMCs. The CDR3: CASSLDGGTNTGELFF. In nucleotides, the CDR3 is TGCGCCAGCAGCTTGGACGGCGGGACGAACACCGGGGAGCTGTTTTTT.